These 9 T cell receptor beta chains share one sample of origin, sequenced in a study of blood T cells in healthy people across ages. A second PCR, run for roughly 7 to 12 cycles, used a sample-barcoded 5' primer plus a J-beta primer mix. TCRdb independently ran MiXCR on the 5' RACE reads; one entry per CDR3 protein. This repertoire shows 800,000 or so distinct CDR3 sequences, less than 60% found once; its top ten account for 15% to 20%. Sequencing was performed on blood. Receptors originate from a man older than 75 in good health.

About this clonotype itself: The junction shows a germline mismatch at one end, possibly a read error. The chain combines TRBV28 with TRBJ2-3; D perhaps matches TRBD2 (6 bases). The CDR3 extends over 17 amino acids. CDR1 is MDHEN, CDR2 SYDVKM, per germline. The CDR3 sequence: CASSFPGLAFSTDTQYF. CDR3 in DNA: TGCGCCAGCAGTTTTCCGGGACTGGCTTTTAGCACAGATACGCAGTATTTT.

The CDR3 nucleotides are TGTGCCAGCAGCACCCAGGGGAGGGGGCATAGGCAGCCCCAGCATTTT. Residues: CASSTQGRGHRQPQHF. The chain employs TRBV7-2 and TRBJ1-5, with 7 bases aligning to TRBD1. V lost 5 bases and J lost 7; bases outside the gene matches: 14. CDR1 and CDR2 (germline): SGHTA, FQGNSA. The CDR3 is made up of 16 amino acids.

This clonotype has only one observation. The CDR3 spells CASNPGWGAPGELFF. CDR3 coding DNA: TGTGCCAGCAACCCCGGGTGGGGGGCCCCCGGGGAGCTGTTTTTT. This rearrangement joins TRBV7-2 to TRBJ2-2, with D perhaps being TRBD1 or TRBD2 (6 bases each). CDR3 size: 15 residues. V dropped 7 bases and J dropped 6 bases, with 18 bases sitting between them. Germline V gene data show CDR1 as SGHTA and CDR2 as FQGNSA.

The V gene is TRBV28, the J gene TRBJ2-5, with 10 nucleotides matching TRBD1. The germline gives CDR1 MDHEN, CDR2 SYDVKM. V shed 9 bases and J 4 bases; nucleotides not matched to a gene: 5. The CDR3 is 13 amino acids. In DNA, the CDR3 is TGTGCCAGACCGGGACAGGGGTTAGAGACCCAGTACTTC. The encoded protein is CARPGQGLETQYF.

This clonotype came up a few times. This chain links TRBV20-1 with TRBJ2-7; 7 nucleotides match TRBD2. The CDR3 loop spans 16 amino acids. The V gene end was trimmed by 0 bases and the J gene end by 1 base; junction bases not matched to a gene: 9. Germline V CDR1 and CDR2: DFQATT, SNEGSKA (reference sequence). CDR3 DNA sequence: TGCAGTGCTAGAGATCTGGCGGGAGCCCCATCCTACGAGCAGTACTTC. Translation gives CSARDLAGAPSYEQYF.

CDR3: CASTRGRATDTQYF. Here the CDR3 DNA reads TGTGCCAGCACTCGCGGGAGGGCCACAGATACGCAGTATTTT. V gene TRBV27 combines with J gene TRBJ2-3; TRBD2 aligns across 9 bases. The CDR3 has 14 amino acids. Trimming at V came to 7 bases and at J to 2 bases, leaving 4 bases not matched to a gene. Germline CDR1 and CDR2: MNHEY and SMNVEV (reference sequence).

J is TRBJ2-1 and V is TRBV5-1; TRBD2 is a possible D gene (5 bases). The V end lost 3 bases, the J end lost 5 bases, and 21 bases lay between the germline ends. The CDR3 is 17 residues long. CDR1 SGHRS and CDR2 YFSETQ come from the germline V gene. DNA of the CDR3: TGCGCCAGCAGCTACTCTGGCCAGGCGGGTGTGAACAATGAGCAGTTCTTC. Residues: CASSYSGQAGVNNEQFF.

The rearrangement uses TRBV29-1 and TRBJ2-1, with 9 bases lining up with TRBD2. Trimming cost V 0 bases and J 8 bases; bases outside gene matches: 11. The germline CDR1 and CDR2 sequences are SQVTM and ANQGSEA. The CDR3 runs to 16 residues. The CDR3 reads CSVEDRLAGRYDEQFF. CDR3 in DNA: TGCAGCGTTGAAGATCGCCTAGCGGGAAGGTATGATGAGCAGTTCTTC.

V usage is TRBV20-1 and J usage is TRBJ1-2; D possibly corresponds to TRBD1 (6 bases). The CDR3 is 14 amino acids. Trimming took off 7 bases at V and 0 bases at J, with 15 bases between the two ends. CDR1 and CDR2 (germline): DFQATT, SNEGSKA (reference sequence). The CDR3 sequence: CSVKRDITNYGYTF. The CDR3 DNA reads as TGCAGTGTTAAGCGGGACATAACTAACTATGGCTACACCTTC.